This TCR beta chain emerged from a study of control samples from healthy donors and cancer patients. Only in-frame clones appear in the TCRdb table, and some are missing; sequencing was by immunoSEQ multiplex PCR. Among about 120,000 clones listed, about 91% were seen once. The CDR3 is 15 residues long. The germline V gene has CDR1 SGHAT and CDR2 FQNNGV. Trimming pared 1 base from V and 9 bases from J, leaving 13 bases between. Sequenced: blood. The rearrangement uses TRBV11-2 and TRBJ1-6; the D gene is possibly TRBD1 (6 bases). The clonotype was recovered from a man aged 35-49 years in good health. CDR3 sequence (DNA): TGTGCCAGCAGCTTAGCTGCAGGGGAGTTTTCACCCCTCCACTTT. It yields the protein CASSLAAGEFSPLHF.